Below, 31 T cell receptor beta chains from the same sample are listed, as sequenced in a study of CD8+CD57+ T cells in acquired aplastic anemia. CD8+CD57+ cell expansion had been shown by flow cytometry in patients chosen for sequencing. Both TCR beta VDJ combination and CDR3 sequence profiling were carried out. Genomic DNA was the template for this profiling. MiXCR was run by TCRdb on the reads, yielding one entry per CDR3 protein. The table has 130,000 or so distinct CDR3 sequences, 50% to 70% seen once. The material sequenced was sorted CD4+, CD8+, or CD8+CD57+ T cells (not recorded which) from PBMCs. The receptor set was obtained from a human donor with aplastic anemia.

This clonotype was observed at least ten times. The rearrangement joins TRBV5-6 to TRBJ1-1; D remains ambiguous. The CDR3 spans 12 residues. V lost 1 base and J lost 5, with 6 bases in between. CDR1 is SGHDT and CDR2 is YYEEEE in the germline V gene. The CDR3 loop reads CASSLSGTEAFF. In DNA, the CDR3 is TGTGCCAGCAGCTTGAGTGGGACTGAAGCTTTCTTT. The whole variable domain, filled in from reference TRBV5-6 and TRBJ1-1, reads DAGVTQSPTHLIKTRGQQVTLRCSPKSGHDTVSWYQQALGQGPQFIFQYYEEEERQRGNFPDRFSGHQFPNYSSELNVNALLLGDSALYLCASSLSGTEAFFGQGTRLTVV.

The J gene is TRBJ1-2, the V gene TRBV2, with a tentative D call TRBD1 (5 bases). The germline CDR1 and CDR2 sequences are SNHLY and FYNNEI. This CDR3 comprises 16 residues. The V end lost 2 bases, the J end lost 0 bases, and 13 bases lay between the germline ends. The CDR3 coding sequence is TGTGCCAGCAGTGAATTGTTATGGGACGCTAACTATGGCTACACCTTC. Residues: CASSELLWDANYGYTF.

In its sample, this clonotype was seen many times. This chain joins TRBV5-6 and TRBJ2-7; D is uncertain. The ends were cut back, 2 bases at V and 2 bases at J, with 8 bases in the middle. The CDR3 has 13 residues. Germline lookup yields CDR1 SGHDT and CDR2 YYEEEE. In DNA form, the CDR3 reads TGTGCCAGCAGCTTAGCCGGCACCTACGAGCAGTACTTC. Protein product: CASSLAGTYEQYF.

V is TRBV10-2 and J is TRBJ2-3; perhaps TRBD1 as D (5 bases). The germline CDR1 and CDR2 sequences are WSHSY and SAAADI. V was clipped by 6 bases and J by 4 bases, with 11 bases between them. The CDR3 is 13 residues long. In DNA form, the CDR3 reads TGCGCCAGCAGCGGTCAGGGCCCAGATACGCAGTATTTT. Translated, it gives CASSGQGPDTQYF.

This chain uses TRBV30 with TRBJ2-5, with D unclear. From germline, CDR1 is GTSNPN and CDR2 SVGIG (reference sequence). This CDR3 is 10 amino acids long. V was trimmed by 3 bases and J by 5 bases, leaving 4 bases between them. CDR3 sequence reads: CAWRVETQYF. The CDR3 DNA is TGTGCCTGGAGGGTGGAGACCCAGTACTTC.

V and J are TRBV20-1 and TRBJ2-2; D possibly corresponds to TRBD2 (6 bases). Germline CDR1 and CDR2: DFQATT and SNEGSKA (reference sequence). Trimming took 3 bases from V and 0 from J, leaving 14 bases between them. This CDR3 region has 16 residues. Here the CDR3 reads CSARARRTTNTGELFF. CDR3 nucleotide sequence: TGCAGTGCTAGGGCCCGCAGGACTACGAACACCGGGGAGCTGTTTTTT.

V and J are TRBV28 and TRBJ1-1, with no clear D. This CDR3 region has 10 residues. The V end lost 7 bases, the J end lost 4 bases, and 4 bases lay between the germline ends. Germline CDR1 MDHEN, CDR2 SYDVKM. The chain's CDR3 is CASMATEAFF. The CDR3 DNA sequence: TGTGCCAGCATGGCCACTGAAGCTTTCTTT.

The chain employs TRBV10-3 and TRBJ1-5; 10 bases are shared with TRBD1. Looked up from germline, CDR1 is ENHRY and CDR2 is SYGVKD. The CDR3 runs to 16 residues. V was clipped by 0 bases and J by 6 bases; unmatched bases: 5. CDR3 in amino acids: CAISESRQGAAQPQHF. In DNA, the CDR3 is TGTGCCATCAGTGAGTCCAGACAGGGGGCGGCTCAGCCCCAGCATTTT.

This rearrangement joins TRBV2 to TRBJ2-1; D gene unclear. V was shortened by 7 bases and J by 6 bases, with 13 bases between the two germline ends. Germline V lookup: CDR1 SNHLY, CDR2 FYNNEI. This CDR3 comprises 13 residues. CDR3 sequence reads: CASNTDTGNEQFF. The CDR3 DNA is TGTGCCAGCAACACTGACACGGGCAATGAGCAGTTCTTC.

Only a few counts were recorded for this clonotype. The chain links TRBV2 to TRBJ2-5; TRBD2 might be the D (5 bases). V was cut by 8 bases and J by 8 bases, with 9 bases left in between. CDR3 length: 10 amino acids. From germline, CDR1 is SNHLY and CDR2 FYNNEI. This chain's CDR3 is CASERRTQYF. The CDR3 DNA reads as TGTGCCAGCGAGCGGAGAACCCAGTACTTC.

About this clonotype: One end of the junction is discordant with germline, which a read error may explain. V usage is TRBV20-1 and J usage is TRBJ2-5; D ambiguous. Germline-derived CDR1 and CDR2 are DFQATT and SNEGSKA (reference sequence). CDR3 length equals 12 residues. The CDR3 region is CSARDDQESQYF. The CDR3 DNA reads as TGCAGTGCTAGGGACGATCAAGAGTCCCAGTACTTC.

This clonotype was picked up many times. This chain connects TRBV28 to TRBJ2-1; D is uncertain. V dropped 7 bases and J dropped 0 bases, with 7 bases sitting between them. This CDR3 region has 13 residues. Germline V gives CDR1 MDHEN, CDR2 SYDVKM. CDR3 nucleotides: TGTGCCAGCACCTGGAGCTCCTACAATGAGCAGTTCTTC. Protein sequence: CASTWSSYNEQFF. Looking up the rest from reference TRBV28 and TRBJ2-1 gives the full variable domain: DVKVTQSSRYLVKRTGEKVFLECVQDMDHENMFWYRQDPGLGLRLIYFSYDVKMKEKGDIPEGYSVSREKKERFSLILESASTNQTSMYLCASTWSSYNEQFFGPGTRLTVL.

This clonotype was seen at least ten times. V is TRBV19 and J is TRBJ1-1; D is unclear. The ends were cut back, 2 bases at V and 7 bases at J, with 5 bases in the middle. Germline lookup yields CDR1 LNHDA and CDR2 SQIVND (reference sequence). This CDR3 is built from 11 residues. CDR3 residues: CASSIKFEAFF. CDR3 bases: TGTGCCAGTAGTATAAAGTTTGAAGCTTTCTTT.

The V and J genes are TRBV7-9 and TRBJ2-1; D possibly uses TRBD1 or TRBD2 (5 bases each). Germline CDR1 SEHNR, CDR2 FQNEAQ (reference sequence). The CDR3 extends over 12 amino acids. V was cut by 3 bases and J by 8 bases, with 8 bases left in between. CDR3 coding DNA: TGTGCCAGCAGCTTTATGGGGGATGAGCAGTTCTTC. This translates into CASSFMGDEQFF.

The chain couples TRBV24-1 to TRBJ2-7; TRBD2 matches at 7 bases. The germline V gene encodes CDR1 KGHDR and CDR2 SFDVKD. V shed 2 bases and J 3 bases; nucleotides not matched to a gene: 0. The CDR3 spans 13 residues. In DNA, the CDR3 is TGTGCCACCAGTGATTCGGGGGGCTACGAGCAGTACTTC. It encodes CATSDSGGYEQYF.

As for this clonotype: The junction departs from germline at one end; a sequencing error may be responsible. The rearrangement uses TRBV7-2 and TRBJ2-1, with TRBD1 matching 9 bases. Germline CDR1 reads SGHTA; CDR2 reads FQGNSA. The CDR3 sequence is 17 residues long. CDR3 nucleotides: TGTGCCAGCAGGACCTACAGGGGGCCTCCCTCAGTCAATGAGCAGTTATTC. This encodes CASRTYRGPPSVNEQLF.

This clonotype was recorded at least ten times. The chain carries TRBV6-1 and TRBJ2-1, with 7 bases that match TRBD1. This CDR3 has 15 residues. CDR1 is MNHNS, CDR2 SASEGT, per germline. The J segment lost 8 bases and the V segment lost 3 bases, leaving 10 bases of the junction unmatched. CDR3 protein: CASSESGQMDDEQFF. The CDR3 DNA sequence: TGTGCCAGCAGTGAGTCGGGACAGATGGATGATGAGCAGTTCTTC.

A few counts support this clonotype. The rearrangement uses TRBV15 and TRBJ1-1; the match to TRBD1 covers 9 bases. The CDR3 is 16 amino acids. Unmatched junction bases numbered 14, after V lost 8 bases and J lost 4 bases. The germline V gene encodes CDR1 LNHNV and CDR2 YYDKDF (reference sequence). The CDR3 loop is CATGSTRTGEGTEAFF. Written as DNA, the CDR3 is TGTGCCACCGGATCCACGCGGACAGGGGAGGGCACTGAAGCTTTCTTT.

This CDR3 reads CASSLVSDRPALALHF. The DNA for the CDR3 is TGTGCCAGCAGCTTAGTCTCTGACAGGCCGGCCTTGGCCCTCCACTTT. V and J are TRBV11-2 and TRBJ1-6; the D gene is possibly TRBD1 (6 bases). V lost 1 base to trimming and J lost 14 bases, with 21 bases between them. CDR1 is SGHAT, CDR2 FQNNGV, per germline. The CDR3 has 16 residues.

CDR3 sequence reads: CATSRDSGGAEQYF. CDR3 nucleotide sequence: TGTGCCACCAGCAGAGATAGCGGGGGGGCAGAGCAGTACTTC. V and J are TRBV15 and TRBJ2-7; 11 bases fit TRBD2. CDR3 size: 14 residues. Germline V gives CDR1 LNHNV, CDR2 YYDKDF (reference sequence). With V trimmed by 0 bases and J by 7 bases, 2 bases remained unmatched.

The chain carries TRBV19 and TRBJ2-3; no clear D gene. The V and J ends lost 0 bases and 4 bases respectively, with 11 bases between them. Germline V gene data show CDR1 as LNHDA and CDR2 as SQIVND (reference sequence). The length of the CDR3 is 15 residues. The CDR3 DNA reads as TGTGCCAGTAGTATAGATCATGGCAGCTCAGATACGCAGTATTTT. Amino acids: CASSIDHGSSDTQYF. Supplemented by reference TRBV19 and TRBJ2-3, the full variable domain reads DGGITQSPKYLFRKEGQNVTLSCEQNLNHDAMYWYRQDPGQGLRLIYYSQIVNDFQKGDIAEGYSVSREKKESFPLTVTSAQKNPTAFYLCASSIDHGSSDTQYFGPGTRLTVL.

V usage is TRBV19 and J usage is TRBJ2-7; D gene unclear. Germline CDR1 and CDR2: LNHDA and SQIVND (reference sequence). Trimming removed 5 bases at V and 3 bases at J, with 11 bases between. This CDR3 has 13 residues. CDR3 region: CASSWGSRYEQYF. The CDR3 DNA follows: TGTGCCAGTAGTTGGGGTAGTCGCTACGAGCAGTACTTC.

The chain has TRBV15 and TRBJ2-7; unclear D gene. The V gene's germline CDR1 is LNHNV and CDR2 YYDKDF (reference sequence). V lost 0 bases, J lost 3 bases, and 12 bases lay in between. This CDR3 is built from 15 residues. The CDR3 protein is CATSRDQATHYEQYF. The CDR3, as DNA: TGTGCCACCAGCAGAGATCAGGCCACCCACTACGAGCAGTACTTC.

The gene calls are TRBV5-4 and TRBJ2-7, with 7 bases that match TRBD1. V was pared by 4 bases and J by 4 bases, with 5 bases of the junction left unmatched. Germline CDR1 and CDR2: SGHNT and YYREEE (reference sequence). The CDR3 contains 13 residues. CDR3 nucleotide sequence: TGTGCCAGCAGCCGAGGGGGCGGGTACGAGCAGTACTTC. The encoded protein is CASSRGGGYEQYF. The complete variable domain, with remaining parts taken from reference TRBV5-4 and TRBJ2-7, reads ETGVTQSPTHLIKTRGQQVTLRCSSQSGHNTVSWYQQALGQGPQFIFQYYREEENGRGNFPPRFSGLQFPNYSSELNVNALELDDSALYLCASSRGGGYEQYFGPGTRLTVT.

Comments on this clonotype: A much larger clone lies one base from this, so it may be a read error. V gene TRBV10-3 combines with J gene TRBJ2-7; TRBD1 aligns across 9 bases. Per the germline V gene, CDR1 is ENHRY and CDR2 is SYGVKD. The CDR3 is 13 residues long. Trimming took 6 bases from V and 3 from J; bases not matched to a gene: 3. The CDR3 loop is CAISPGQGYEQYF. The CDR3 DNA reads as TGTGCCATCAGCCCGGGACAGGGCTACGAGCAGTACTTC.

This clonotype came up many times. This rearrangement joins TRBV5-8 to TRBJ2-1, with unresolved D. The CDR3 loop spans 12 amino acids. CDR1 is SGHTS, CDR2 YDEGEE, per germline. The V end lost 4 bases, the J end lost 4 bases, and 6 bases lay between the germline ends. CDR3 protein: CASSAQYNEQFF. CDR3 DNA sequence: TGTGCCAGCAGCGCGCAGTACAATGAGCAGTTCTTC.

CDR3 coding DNA: TGTGCCAGCAGCAGGCAGGGGGGTCAGCCCCAGCATTTT. It yields the protein CASSRQGGQPQHF. V and J are TRBV7-8 and TRBJ1-5; 7 bases match TRBD1. This CDR3 has 13 residues. Unmatched junction bases numbered 4, after V lost 5 bases and J lost 6 bases. Germline CDR1 and CDR2: SGHVS and FQNEAQ.

This sequence joins TRBV2 and TRBJ2-7, with TRBD2 matching 8 bases. CDR1 is SNHLY, CDR2 FYNNEI, per germline. The CDR3 has 13 amino acids. Trimming cost V 11 bases and J 3 bases; bases outside gene matches: 9. The CDR3: CALLGTRRYEQYF. CDR3 bases: TGTGCCCTTTTGGGGACTAGGCGCTACGAGCAGTACTTC.

V and J are TRBV15 and TRBJ2-1; 7 bases are a match to TRBD2. The CDR3 loop spans 14 amino acids. The ends lost 1 base at V and 6 bases at J; junction bases unmatched: 3. The germline V gene has CDR1 LNHNV and CDR2 YYDKDF (reference sequence). This CDR3 is CATSRAGGRNEQFF. The CDR3 bases are TGTGCCACCAGCAGAGCGGGGGGACGCAATGAGCAGTTCTTC. Looking up the rest from reference TRBV15 and TRBJ2-1 gives the full variable domain: DAMVIQNPRYQVTQFGKPVTLSCSQTLNHNVMYWYQQKSSQAPKLLFHYYDKDFNNEADTPDNFQSRRPNTSFCFLDIRSPGLGDTAMYLCATSRAGGRNEQFFGPGTRLTVL.

The chain joins TRBV20-1 to TRBJ2-1; D gene unclear. Germline V lookup: CDR1 DFQATT, CDR2 SNEGSKA (reference sequence). With 3 bases removed from V and 4 bases from J, the gap between germline ends came to 4 bases. The CDR3 is made up of 11 amino acids. The chain's CDR3 is CSASEYNEQFF. As DNA, the CDR3 is TGCAGTGCTAGTGAGTACAATGAGCAGTTCTTC.

V gene TRBV19 combines with J gene TRBJ2-1, with 7 bases matching TRBD2. This CDR3 has 12 residues. CDR1 and CDR2 from the germline V gene are LNHDA and SQIVND (reference sequence). V was clipped by 7 bases and J by 7 bases; unmatched bases: 4. CDR3 protein: CASTVGRNEQFF. CDR3 in DNA: TGTGCCAGTACCGTCGGGAGGAATGAGCAGTTCTTC. Together with reference TRBV19 and TRBJ2-1, the CDR3 gives the full variable domain: DGGITQSPKYLFRKEGQNVTLSCEQNLNHDAMYWYRQDPGQGLRLIYYSQIVNDFQKGDIAEGYSVSREKKESFPLTVTSAQKNPTAFYLCASTVGRNEQFFGPGTRLTVL.